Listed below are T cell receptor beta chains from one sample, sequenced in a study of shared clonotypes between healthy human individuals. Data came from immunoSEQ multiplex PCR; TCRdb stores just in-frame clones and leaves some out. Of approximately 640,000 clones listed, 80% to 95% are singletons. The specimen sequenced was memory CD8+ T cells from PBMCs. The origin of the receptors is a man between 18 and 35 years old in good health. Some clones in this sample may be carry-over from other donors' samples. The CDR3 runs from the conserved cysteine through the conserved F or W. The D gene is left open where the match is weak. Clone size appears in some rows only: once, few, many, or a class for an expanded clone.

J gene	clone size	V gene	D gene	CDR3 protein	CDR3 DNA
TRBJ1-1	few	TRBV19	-	CASRMGPEAFF	TGTGCCAGTAGGATGGGGCCTGAAGCTTTCTTT
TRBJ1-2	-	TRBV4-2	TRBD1	CASSPERDRGFFGYTF	TGTGCCAGCAGCCCAGAGAGGGACAGGGGGTTTTTCGGCTACACCTTC
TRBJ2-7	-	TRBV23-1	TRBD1	CASSQFRDRDYEQYF	TGCGCCAGCAGTCAATTCCGGGACAGGGATTACGAGCAGTACTTC
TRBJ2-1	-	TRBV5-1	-	CASSFQNEQFF	TGCGCCAGCAGCTTCCAGAATGAGCAGTTCTTC
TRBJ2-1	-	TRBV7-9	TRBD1	CASSLPGTGNYNEQFF	TGTGCCAGCAGCTTACCAGGGACAGGGAATTACAATGAGCAGTTCTTC
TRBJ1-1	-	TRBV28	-	CASSLLGHNTEAFF	TGTGCCAGCAGTTTACTGGGACATAACACTGAAGCTTTCTTT
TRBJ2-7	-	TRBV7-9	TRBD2	CASSSPSGLYEQYF	TGTGCCAGCAGCTCTCCTAGCGGTTTATACGAGCAGTACTTC
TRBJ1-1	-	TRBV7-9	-	CASIIGDEAFF	TGTGCCAGCATTATTGGGGATGAAGCTTTCTTT
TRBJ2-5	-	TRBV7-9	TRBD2	CASSQSGGRETQYF	TGTGCCAGCAGCCAATCGGGAGGACGGGAGACCCAGTACTTC
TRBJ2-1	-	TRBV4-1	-	CASSQERASYNEQFF	TGCGCCAGCAGCCAAGAGCGGGCCTCCTACAATGAGCAGTTCTTC
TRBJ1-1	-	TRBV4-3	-	CASSQSQAPNTEAFF	TGCGCCAGCAGCCAGTCGCAGGCGCCGAACACTGAAGCTTTCTTT
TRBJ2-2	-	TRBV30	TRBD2	CAWGLAPGGELFF	TGTGCATGGGGACTAGCCCCCGGCGGGGAGCTGTTTTTT
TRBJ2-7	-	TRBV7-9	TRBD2	CASSPASGRAYEQYF	TGTGCCAGCAGCCCGGCTAGCGGGAGGGCCTACGAGCAGTACTTC
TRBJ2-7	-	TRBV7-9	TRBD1	CASSSPGTGSYEQYF	TGTGCCAGCAGCTCCCCCGGGACAGGATCCTACGAGCAGTACTTC
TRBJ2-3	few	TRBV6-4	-	CASSDSKQGADTQYF	TGTGCCAGCAGTGACTCGAAACAGGGTGCAGATACGCAGTATTTT
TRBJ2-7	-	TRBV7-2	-	CASSLRPVLYEQYF	TGTGCCAGCAGCTTAAGGCCAGTTTTGTACGAGCAGTACTTC
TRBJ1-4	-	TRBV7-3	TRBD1	CASSTTTRDRMPTNEKLFF	TGTGCCAGCAGCACAACTACCAGGGACAGAATGCCAACTAATGAAAAACTGTTTTTT